The clone carrying this T cell receptor beta chain was counted only a few times. TCRdb fed the 5' RACE reads into MiXCR, producing one record per CDR3 protein. Of about 67,000 distinct CDR3 sequences listed, around a tenth were seen once; the top ten hold 3.5% to 4%. V lost 1 base to trimming and J lost 9 bases, with 12 bases between them. This CDR3 comprises 13 residues. This sample was included in a study of early T cells in non-severe SARS-CoV-2 infection. The chain employs TRBV12-3 or TRBV12-4 and TRBJ2-5; D gene unclear. The TCR was taken from an adult who was a healthcare worker with PCR-confirmed SARS-CoV-2 infection or an uninfected control (not recorded which). The sample taken for sequencing was whole blood. The CDR3 region is CASSLGGIGAQYF. The CDR3 DNA sequence: TGTGCCAGCAGTTTAGGGGGTATTGGGGCCCAGTACTTC.